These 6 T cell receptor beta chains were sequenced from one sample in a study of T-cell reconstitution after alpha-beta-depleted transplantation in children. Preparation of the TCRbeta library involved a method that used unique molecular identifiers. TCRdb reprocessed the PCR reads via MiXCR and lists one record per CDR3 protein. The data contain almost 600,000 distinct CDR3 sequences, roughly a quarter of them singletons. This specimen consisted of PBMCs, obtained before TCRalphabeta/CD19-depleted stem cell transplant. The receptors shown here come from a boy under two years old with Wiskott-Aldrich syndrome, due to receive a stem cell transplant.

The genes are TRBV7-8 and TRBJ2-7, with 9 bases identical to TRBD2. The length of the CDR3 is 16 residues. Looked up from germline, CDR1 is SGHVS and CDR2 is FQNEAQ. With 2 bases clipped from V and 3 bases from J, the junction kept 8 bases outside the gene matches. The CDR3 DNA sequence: TGTGCCAGCAGCTTATTTGGGAGTAGCGGGAGCTACGAGCAGTACTTC. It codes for CASSLFGSSGSYEQYF.

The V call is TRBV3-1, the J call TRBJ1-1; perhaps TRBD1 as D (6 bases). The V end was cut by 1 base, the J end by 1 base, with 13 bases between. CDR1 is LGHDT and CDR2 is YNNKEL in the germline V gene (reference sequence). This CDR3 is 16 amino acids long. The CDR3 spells CASSQAGRGSNTEAFF. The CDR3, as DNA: TGTGCCAGCAGCCAAGCCGGTAGGGGGTCGAACACTGAAGCTTTCTTT.

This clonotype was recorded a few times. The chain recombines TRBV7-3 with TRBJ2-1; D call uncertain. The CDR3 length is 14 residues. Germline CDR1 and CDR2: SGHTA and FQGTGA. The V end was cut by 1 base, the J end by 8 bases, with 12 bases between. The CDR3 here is CASSLIWSSDEQFF. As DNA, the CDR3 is TGTGCCAGCAGCTTAATTTGGAGCAGTGATGAGCAGTTCTTC.

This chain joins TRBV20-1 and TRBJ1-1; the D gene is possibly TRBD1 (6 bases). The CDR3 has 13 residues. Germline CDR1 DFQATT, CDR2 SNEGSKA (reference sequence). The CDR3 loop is CAGAGGRDTEAFF. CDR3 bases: TGCGCTGGCGCGGGGGGGCGAGACACTGAAGCTTTCTTT.

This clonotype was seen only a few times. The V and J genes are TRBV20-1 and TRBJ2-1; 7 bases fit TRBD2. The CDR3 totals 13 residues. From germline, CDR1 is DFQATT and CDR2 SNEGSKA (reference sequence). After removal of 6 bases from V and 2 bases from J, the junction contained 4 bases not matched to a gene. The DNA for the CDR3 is TGCAGTGCCCCGCTAGCGGCCTACAATGAGCAGTTCTTC. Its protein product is CSAPLAAYNEQFF.

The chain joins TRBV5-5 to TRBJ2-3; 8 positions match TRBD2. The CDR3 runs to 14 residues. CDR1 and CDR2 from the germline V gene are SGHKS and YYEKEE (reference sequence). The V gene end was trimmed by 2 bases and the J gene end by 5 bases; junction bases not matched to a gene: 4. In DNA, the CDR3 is TGTGCCAGCAGCTTTCGAGCGGGGGAAGATACGCAGTATTTT. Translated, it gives CASSFRAGEDTQYF.